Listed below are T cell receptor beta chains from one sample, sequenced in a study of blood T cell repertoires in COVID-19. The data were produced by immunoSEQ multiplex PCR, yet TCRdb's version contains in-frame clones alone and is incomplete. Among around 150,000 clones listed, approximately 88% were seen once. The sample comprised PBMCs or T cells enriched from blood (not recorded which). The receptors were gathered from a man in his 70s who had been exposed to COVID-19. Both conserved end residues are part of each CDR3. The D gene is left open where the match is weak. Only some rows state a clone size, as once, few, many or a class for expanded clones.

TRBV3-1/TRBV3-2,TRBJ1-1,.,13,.,CASQLRSNTEAFF,TGTGCCAGCCAACTCAGGTCGAACACTGAAGCTTTCTTT
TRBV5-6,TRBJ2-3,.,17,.,CASSLAGRGRSTDTQYF,TGTGCCAGCAGCTTGGCGGGGCGGGGTCGATCCACAGATACGCAGTATTTT
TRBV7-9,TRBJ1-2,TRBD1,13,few,CASRDQGGYGYTF,TGTGCCAGCAGAGATCAGGGGGGCTATGGCTACACCTTC
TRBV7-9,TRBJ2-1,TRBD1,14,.,CASSFWDRHNEQFF,TGTGCCAGCAGCTTCTGGGACAGACACAATGAGCAGTTCTTC
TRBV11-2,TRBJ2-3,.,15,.,CASSLDFRSVDTQYF,TGTGCCAGCAGCTTAGATTTTAGATCGGTAGATACGCAGTATTTT
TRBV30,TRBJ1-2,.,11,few,CAWSVAGGYTF,TGTGCCTGGAGTGTAGCCGGGGGCTACACCTTC
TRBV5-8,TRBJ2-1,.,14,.,CARRTSLWANEQFF,TGTGCCCGACGGACAAGCCTATGGGCCAATGAGCAGTTCTTC
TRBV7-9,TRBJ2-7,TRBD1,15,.,CASSLTRQGVYEQYF,TGTGCCAGCAGCTTAACCCGACAGGGGGTCTACGAGCAGTACTTC
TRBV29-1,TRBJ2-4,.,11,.,CSARLGYIQYF,TGCAGCGCCAGATTGGGCTACATTCAGTACTTC
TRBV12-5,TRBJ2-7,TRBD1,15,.,CASGLGQGASYEQYF,TGTGCTAGTGGTTTGGGACAGGGCGCTTCCTACGAGCAGTACTTC
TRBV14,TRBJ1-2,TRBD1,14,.,CASSPGGGSYGYTF,TGTGCCAGCAGCCCAGGGGGCGGGAGCTATGGCTACACCTTC
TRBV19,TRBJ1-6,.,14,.,CASSIIPNNSPLHF,TGTGCCAGTAGTATCATCCCAAATAATTCACCCCTCCACTTT
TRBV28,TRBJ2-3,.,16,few,CASSPTQAVGTDTQYF,TGTGCCAGCAGTCCCACCCAAGCGGTTGGCACAGATACGCAGTATTTT
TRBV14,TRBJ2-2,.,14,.,CASSPGGRTGELFF,TGTGCCAGCAGTCCTGGAGGGAGGACCGGGGAGCTGTTTTTT
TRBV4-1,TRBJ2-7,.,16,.,CASSRSGGGGSYEQYF,TGCGCCAGCAGCCGATCGGGTGGGGGAGGATCCTACGAGCAGTACTTC
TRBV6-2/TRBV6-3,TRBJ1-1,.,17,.,CASSYSRRSHVRTEAFF,TGTGCCAGCAGTTACTCGAGGAGGAGCCACGTCCGCACTGAAGCTTTCTTT
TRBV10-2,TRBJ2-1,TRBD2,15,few,CASSRGLAGADEQFF,TGCGCCAGCAGTCGCGGACTAGCGGGAGCGGATGAGCAGTTCTTC
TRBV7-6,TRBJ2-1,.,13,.,CASSLQRYNEQFF,TGTGCCAGCAGCTTACAGAGGTACAATGAGCAGTTCTTC
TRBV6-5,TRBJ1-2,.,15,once,CASSQETGLGRGYTF,TGTGCCAGCAGCCAAGAGACAGGCCTAGGTCGGGGCTACACCTTC
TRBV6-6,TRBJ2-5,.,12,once,CASRVGAETQYF,TGTGCCAGCCGGGTGGGTGCGGAGACCCAGTACTTC
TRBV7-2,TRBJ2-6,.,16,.,CASSPHGGGGANVLTF,TGTGCCAGCAGCCCCCACGGGGGAGGTGGGGCCAACGTCCTGACTTTC
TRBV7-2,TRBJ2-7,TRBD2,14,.,CASSSSGISYEQYF,TGTGCCAGCAGCTCTAGCGGGATCTCCTACGAGCAGTACTTC
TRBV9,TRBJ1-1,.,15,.,CASSVGMPGNTEAFF,TGTGCCAGCAGCGTAGGGATGCCGGGGAACACTGAAGCTTTCTTT
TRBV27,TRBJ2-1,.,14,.,CASSFGGSYNEQFF,TGTGCCAGCAGTTTTGGCGGCTCCTACAATGAGCAGTTCTTC
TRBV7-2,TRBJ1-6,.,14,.,CASSLGSYNSPLHF,TGTGCCAGCAGCTTAGGCAGCTATAATTCACCCCTCCACTTT
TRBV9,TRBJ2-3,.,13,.,CASSSRYTDTQYF,TGTGCCAGCAGCTCGCGATACACAGATACGCAGTATTTT
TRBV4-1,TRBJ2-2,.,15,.,CASSHPGGWGGELFF,TGCGCCAGCAGCCACCCAGGAGGCTGGGGCGGGGAGCTGTTTTTT
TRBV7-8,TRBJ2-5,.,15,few,CASQNNAVPGETQYF,TGTGCCAGCCAAAATAATGCGGTCCCCGGAGAGACCCAGTACTTC
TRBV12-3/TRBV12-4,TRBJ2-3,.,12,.,CASSRTGTFEYF,TGTGCCAGCAGTCGGACCGGGACATTCGAGTATTTT
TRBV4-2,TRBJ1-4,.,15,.,CASSPMRDNNEKLFF,TGTGCCAGCAGCCCGATGCGGGATAATAATGAAAAACTGTTTTTT
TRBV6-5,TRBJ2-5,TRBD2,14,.,CASKPGGDQETQYF,TGTGCCAGCAAGCCGGGGGGAGACCAAGAGACCCAGTACTTC
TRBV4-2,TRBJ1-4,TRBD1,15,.,CASSPWGRGEEKLFF,TGTGCCAGCAGCCCTTGGGGCAGGGGGGAAGAAAAACTGTTTTTT
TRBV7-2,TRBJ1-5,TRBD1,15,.,CASSPVGQGNQPQHF,TGTGCCAGCAGCCCCGTGGGACAGGGGAATCAGCCCCAGCATTTT
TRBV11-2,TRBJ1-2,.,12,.,CASSLLSYGYTF,TGTGCCAGCAGCTTATTGAGCTATGGCTACACCTTC
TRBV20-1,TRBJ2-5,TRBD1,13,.,CSASGDRGETQYF,TGCAGTGCTAGTGGGGACAGGGGAGAGACCCAGTACTTC
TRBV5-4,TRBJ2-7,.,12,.,CASSLEGYEQYF,TGTGCCAGCAGCTTGGAGGGGTACGAGCAGTACTTC
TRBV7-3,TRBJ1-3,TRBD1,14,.,CASSPQGLGNTIYF,TGTGCCAGCAGTCCACAGGGGCTTGGAAACACCATATATTTT
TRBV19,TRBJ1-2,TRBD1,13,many,CASTQGLAYGYTF,TGTGCCAGTACACAGGGGTTGGCCTATGGCTACACCTTC
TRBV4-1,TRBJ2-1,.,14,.,CASSQNPSGNEQFF,TGCGCCAGCAGCCAAAACCCCTCGGGGAATGAGCAGTTCTTC
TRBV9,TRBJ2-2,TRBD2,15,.,CASSVTSGNTGELFF,TGTGCCAGCAGCGTGACTAGCGGAAACACCGGGGAGCTGTTTTTT
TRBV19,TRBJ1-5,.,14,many,CASSIGQLNQPQHF,TGTGCCAGTAGTATAGGACAGCTTAATCAGCCCCAGCATTTT